One and the same sample provided the 28 T cell receptor beta chains below, sequenced in a study of cytomegalovirus exposure and HLA in healthy donors. Both 60 Vbeta primers and 13 Jbeta primers went into the PCR. The repertoire was sequenced with immunoSEQ multiplex PCR; TCRdb's copy has only in-frame clones and lacks some. Of 65,000 or so clones in the sample, roughly 80% were seen once. Material: PBMCs. These receptors were taken from a woman aged 40 to 50 in good health and CMV-seropositive.

The chain joins TRBV11-2 to TRBJ1-5; D might be TRBD1 (5 bases). The germline gives CDR1 SGHAT, CDR2 FQNNGV. V was clipped by 1 base and J by 9 bases, with 13 bases between them. CDR3 size: 14 residues. The CDR3: CASSLAGAAGPQHF. CDR3 bases: TGTGCCAGCAGCTTAGCTGGGGCGGCCGGGCCCCAGCATTTT. The full variable domain, in which reference TRBV11-2 and TRBJ1-5 provide the parts outside the CDR3, is EAGVAQSPRYKIIEKRQSVAFWCNPISGHATLYWYQQILGQGPKLLIQFQNNGVVDDSQLPKDRFSAERLKGVDSTLKIQPAKLEDSAVYLCASSLAGAAGPQHFGDGTRLSIL.

This clone was counted only a few times. The chain joins TRBV10-2 to TRBJ2-3; 7 nucleotides agree with TRBD2. V lost 3 bases to trimming and J lost 9 bases; unmatched junction nucleotides: 15. The CDR3 extends over 16 amino acids. The V gene's germline CDR1 is WSHSY and CDR2 SAAADI. CDR3 nucleotides: TGCGCCAGCAGTGACACTAAGCGGGGCTTCGGGAGGACGCAGTATTTT. Amino acid sequence: CASSDTKRGFGRTQYF.

The rearrangement links TRBV6-5 to TRBJ1-2; 8 nucleotides agree with TRBD1. Germline CDR1 reads MNHEY; CDR2 reads SVGAGI. The junction had 7 bases not matched to a gene; V was cut back by 5 bases and J by 2 bases. This CDR3 contains 15 residues. CDR3 sequence (DNA): TGTGCCAGCAGTCCGACAGGGGAGGGAAACTATGGCTACACCTTC. It translates to CASSPTGEGNYGYTF.

This clone was seen just once. The rearrangement uses TRBV7-2 and TRBJ2-3, with a weak D call TRBD1 (6 bases). The V and J ends lost 1 base and 1 base respectively, with 9 bases between them. CDR1 is SGHTA, CDR2 FQGNSA, per germline. The CDR3 loop spans 15 amino acids. The CDR3 DNA reads as TGTGCCAGCAGCTTAGGGGCAGGGGGCACAGATACGCAGTATTTT. This encodes CASSLGAGGTDTQYF.

This clone was detected a few times. The chain joins TRBV6-1 to TRBJ1-2, with 8 bases lining up with TRBD1. Germline CDR1 and CDR2: MNHNS and SASEGT. This CDR3 has 15 residues. The V segment lost 4 bases and the J segment 4 bases; nucleotides outside the gene matches: 8. Here the CDR3 reads CASSVTGTGIYGYTF. Here the CDR3 DNA reads TGTGCCAGCAGTGTAACCGGGACAGGCATCTATGGCTACACCTTC.

The chain recombines TRBV11-3 with TRBJ2-3; D gene unclear. V was cut by 4 bases and J by 4 bases, with 12 bases left in between. Germline V gene lookup returns CDR1 SGHNT and CDR2 YENEEA. The CDR3 totals 14 residues. The CDR3 loop reads CASSSHGSSDTQYF. CDR3 in DNA: TGTGCCAGCAGCTCCCACGGGTCCTCAGATACGCAGTATTTT. Supplemented by reference TRBV11-3 and TRBJ2-3, the full variable domain reads EAGVVQSPRYKIIEKKQPVAFWCNPISGHNTLYWYLQNLGQGPELLIRYENEEAVDDSQLPKDRFSAERLKGVDSTLKIQPAELGDSAVYLCASSSHGSSDTQYFGPGTRLTVL.

This clone was observed a few times. The rearrangement joins TRBV6-5 to TRBJ2-1, with a possible D match to TRBD1 (5 bases). The CDR3 sequence is 15 residues long. Germline values: CDR1 MNHEY, CDR2 SVGAGI. V was shortened by 5 bases and J by 0 bases, with 11 bases between the two germline ends. CDR3 in DNA: TGTGCCAGCAGTCCCCCTGACAGCTCCTACAATGAGCAGTTCTTC. Translation: CASSPPDSSYNEQFF.

As for this clone: Other DNA sequences in the same sample also yield this CDR3. This chain uses TRBV20-1 with TRBJ2-5; D not resolved. This CDR3 has 10 residues. V was shortened by 6 bases and J by 2 bases, with 4 bases between the two germline ends. Germline V gene lookup returns CDR1 DFQATT and CDR2 SNEGSKA (reference sequence). CDR3 coding DNA: TGCAGTGCGTCACAAGAGACCCAGTACTTC. This codes for CSASQETQYF.

The rearrangement links TRBV9 to TRBJ1-5, with 8 positions matching TRBD1. Germline V gene lookup returns CDR1 SGDLS and CDR2 YYNGEE. This CDR3 region has 16 residues. After removal of 2 bases from V and 7 bases from J, the junction contained 11 bases not matched to a gene. The CDR3 loop is CASSVGRGPRGQPQHF. The CDR3 nucleotides read TGTGCCAGCAGCGTGGGCAGGGGGCCCCGGGGGCAGCCCCAGCATTTT.

The chain is built from TRBV4-3 and TRBJ2-2, with 8 bases aligning to TRBD1. V was pared by 3 bases and J by 3 bases, with 3 bases of the junction left unmatched. This CDR3 comprises 15 residues. Germline lookup yields CDR1 LGHNA and CDR2 YSLEER. Here the CDR3 reads CASSQDRVYTGELFF. The DNA of the CDR3 is TGCGCCAGCAGCCAGGACAGGGTGTACACCGGGGAGCTGTTTTTT.

This clone is a singleton in its sample. The CDR3 DNA reads as TGTGCCAGCAGTTACAGGGGTGGAGACACAGATACGCAGTATTTT. This gives the protein CASSYRGGDTDTQYF. The chain combines TRBV6-5 with TRBJ2-3, with TRBD1 as a possible D gene (5 bases). V lost 2 bases to trimming and J lost 2 bases, with 11 bases between them. This CDR3 contains 15 residues. Germline V gene lookup returns CDR1 MNHEY and CDR2 SVGAGI.

This chain joins TRBV4-3 and TRBJ2-1; the match to TRBD2 covers 10 bases. The V and J ends lost 3 bases and 4 bases, in that order; junction bases with no gene match: 3. This CDR3 region has 15 residues. The germline V gene has CDR1 LGHNA and CDR2 YSLEER. The CDR3 loop is CASSQLAGVYNEQFF. The CDR3 DNA reads as TGCGCCAGCAGCCAGCTAGCGGGGGTTTACAATGAGCAGTTCTTC.

The genes are TRBV2 and TRBJ2-1; the D is unclear. CDR1 SNHLY and CDR2 FYNNEI come from the germline V gene. The V end was cut by 8 bases, the J end by 8 bases, with 10 bases between. The CDR3 is made up of 11 amino acids. The CDR3 loop is CASARSDEQFF. Here the CDR3 DNA reads TGTGCCAGCGCGAGGTCGGATGAGCAGTTCTTC.

The genes are TRBV5-5 and TRBJ2-5, with D unresolved. V was trimmed by 4 bases and J by 3 bases, leaving 16 bases between them. The CDR3 runs 15 residues. Per the germline V gene, CDR1 is SGHKS and CDR2 is YYEKEE (reference sequence). The CDR3 reads CASSTFSTAKETQYF. DNA for the CDR3: TGTGCCAGCAGCACCTTCTCGACTGCGAAAGAGACCCAGTACTTC.

The rearrangement joins TRBV9 to TRBJ1-1; 8 bases fit TRBD1. This CDR3 region has 15 residues. Germline values: CDR1 SGDLS, CDR2 YYNGEE. J lost 2 bases, V lost 0 bases, and 3 bases had no gene match. The CDR3 DNA sequence: TGTGCCAGCAGCGTAGAGGCAGGGGGCAACACTGAAGCTTTCTTT. Its protein is CASSVEAGGNTEAFF. The full variable domain, its missing parts supplied by reference TRBV9 and TRBJ1-1, is DSGVTQTPKHLITATGQRVTLRCSPRSGDLSVYWYQQSLDQGLQFLIQYYNGEERAKGNILERFSAQQFPDLHSELNLSSLELGDSALYFCASSVEAGGNTEAFFGQGTRLTVV.

The chain links TRBV6-6 to TRBJ2-3, with TRBD1 matching 7 bases. This CDR3 region has 12 residues. Germline V gene lookup returns CDR1 MNHNY and CDR2 SVGAGI (reference sequence). CDR3 protein: CVTGTGTDTQYF. The DNA for the CDR3 is TGTGTTACCGGGACAGGCACAGATACGCAGTATTTT.

The chain employs TRBV19 and TRBJ2-7; D possibly corresponds to TRBD1 (7 bases). Trimming left V 3 bases short and J 3 bases short, with 21 bases between. The CDR3 is 17 amino acids. CDR1 and CDR2 (germline): LNHDA, SQIVND (reference sequence). The CDR3 protein is CASSIAPRRGRIYEQYF. The CDR3 DNA follows: TGTGCCAGTAGTATCGCCCCCCGGAGGGGGCGGATCTACGAGCAGTACTTC.

This rearrangement joins TRBV6-1 to TRBJ2-7, with D perhaps matching TRBD2 (6 bases). The CDR3 is 12 amino acids. Germline V lookup: CDR1 MNHNS, CDR2 SASEGT. The V and J ends lost 7 bases and 5 bases respectively, with 12 bases between them. The CDR3, as DNA: TGTGCCAGCACCCTTGGGGGGAACGAGCAGTACTTC. Protein sequence: CASTLGGNEQYF.

The genes are TRBV30 and TRBJ1-5; TRBD1 might be the D (5 bases). The germline V and J ends were trimmed by 7 bases and 2 bases, with 9 bases remaining between them. The CDR3 totals 12 residues. Germline assignment: CDR1 GTSNPN and CDR2 SVGIG (reference sequence). The CDR3 bases are TGTGCCTCCCAGGGTCGCAATCAGCCCCAGCATTTT. Translated, it gives CASQGRNQPQHF. Full variable domain (rest looked up from reference TRBV30 and TRBJ1-5): SQTIHQWPATLVQPVGSPLSLECTVEGTSNPNLYWYRQAAGRGLQLLFYSVGIGQISSEVPQNLSASRPQDRQFILSSKKLLLSDSGFYLCASQGRNQPQHFGDGTRLSIL.

The chain uses TRBV5-1 and TRBJ1-1; 9 bases map to TRBD1. From germline, CDR1 is SGHRS and CDR2 YFSETQ. The CDR3 loop spans 14 amino acids. The trim removed 4 bases at V and 5 bases at J, leaving 6 bases unmatched. The CDR3 region has the DNA TGCGCCAGCAGCCTTTGGGACAGGGCGACTGAAGCTTTCTTT. This sequence encodes CASSLWDRATEAFF. Supplemented by reference TRBV5-1 and TRBJ1-1, the full variable domain reads KAGVTQTPRYLIKTRGQQVTLSCSPISGHRSVSWYQQTPGQGLQFLFEYFSETQRNKGNFPGRFSGRQFSNSRSEMNVSTLELGDSALYLCASSLWDRATEAFFGQGTRLTVV.

In DNA, the CDR3 is TGTGCCAGCAGCTTAGGCTGGGACAGGGGTTATAATTCACCCCTCCACTTT. Translating it yields CASSLGWDRGYNSPLHF. The genes are TRBV7-8 and TRBJ1-6; 10 positions match TRBD1. V lost 1 base to trimming and J lost 4 bases; unmatched junction nucleotides: 4. The CDR3 is 17 amino acids. The V gene's germline CDR1 is SGHVS and CDR2 FQNEAQ.

The chain has TRBV5-6 and TRBJ1-2; D is uncertain. The germline V gene encodes CDR1 SGHDT and CDR2 YYEEEE. This CDR3 has 16 amino acids. Trimming took 0 bases from V and 3 from J, leaving 15 bases between them. The CDR3 sequence: CASSLGAGGPYYGYTF. The CDR3 coding sequence is TGTGCCAGCAGCTTGGGCGCGGGCGGACCCTACTATGGCTACACCTTC.

This sequence joins TRBV29-1 and TRBJ2-1; 11 bases align to TRBD2. The CDR3 covers 17 residues. The germline CDR1 and CDR2 sequences are SQVTM and ANQGSEA. The junction had 17 bases not matched to a gene; V was cut back by 6 bases and J by 7 bases. The CDR3 DNA reads TGCAGCGTACAAGGGGTCCTTAGCGGGGGGGCAGGGAATGAGCAGTTCTTC. It translates to CSVQGVLSGGAGNEQFF.

This chain connects TRBV9 to TRBJ1-2; 9 nucleotides align to TRBD1. Per germline, CDR1 SGDLS and CDR2 YYNGEE. The CDR3 is 14 amino acids. The ends lost 4 bases at V and 8 bases at J; junction bases unmatched: 9. The CDR3 reads CASSPRGQGGGYTF. As DNA, the CDR3 is TGTGCCAGCAGCCCCAGGGGACAGGGCGGGGGCTACACCTTC.

The chain has TRBV5-1 and TRBJ2-7; perhaps TRBD1 as D (6 bases). This CDR3 has 15 amino acids. With 0 bases removed from V and 10 bases from J, the gap between germline ends came to 20 bases. Germline V CDR1 and CDR2: SGHRS, YFSETQ. CDR3 loop: CASSLDGQTSARQYF. Here the CDR3 DNA reads TGCGCCAGCAGCTTGGATGGACAGACCTCGGCACGCCAGTACTTC.

As to this clone: One end of the junction does not line up with germline, which may come from a read error. The V gene is TRBV7-9, the J gene TRBJ1-5; D call uncertain. Germline loops: CDR1 SEHNR, CDR2 FQNEAQ (reference sequence). CDR3 length: 12 residues. The CDR3 spells CSSSPDEEPQHF. DNA of the CDR3: TGTTCCAGCAGCCCCGACGAGGAGCCCCAGCATTTT.

This clone was picked up a small number of times. The chain couples TRBV30 to TRBJ2-7; 7 bases align to TRBD1. The V gene end was trimmed by 1 base and the J gene end by 2 bases; junction bases not matched to a gene: 14. CDR3 length: 17 residues. The germline gives CDR1 GTSNPN, CDR2 SVGIG (reference sequence). CDR3 bases: TGTGCCTGGAGTGCCCGCTGGGGACAGTTCATAACCTACGAGCAGTACTTC. Its protein product is CAWSARWGQFITYEQYF.

The genes are TRBV18 and TRBJ1-1; 7 nucleotides agree with TRBD1. V shed 4 bases, J shed 2 bases, and the junction held 10 bases outside the gene matches. The CDR3 runs 16 residues. The V gene's germline CDR1 is KGHSH and CDR2 LQKENI. The CDR3 DNA follows: TGTGCCAGCTCACGACTCTCCGGGACAGATAACACTGAAGCTTTCTTT. Its protein is CASSRLSGTDNTEAFF.